This TCR beta chain was found in a study of T-cell reconstitution after alpha-beta-depleted transplantation in children. General study points: Surviving thymic progenitors and recipient T cells were the source of high TCRbeta diversity at day 60 in some patients. When one year had passed after transplant, most T-cell counts and diversity came from newly produced T cells.

Comment on this clonotype: Its matching antigen is unknown.

It was with unique molecular identifiers that the TCRbeta library was prepared. TCRdb called the PCR reads again in MiXCR, with one record for every CDR3 protein. Of about 640,000 distinct CDR3 sequences listed, roughly 13% are singletons. The CDR3 is 15 residues long. Germline assignment: CDR1 DFQATT and CDR2 SNEGSKA (reference sequence). V lost 5 bases, J lost 6 bases, and 7 bases stayed unmatched. The clonotype originates from a male patient under 18 who had a stem cell transplant for acute myeloid leukemia, so the T cells may come from the graft donor. This sample comprised PBMCs, mostly from graft donor cells, obtained 360 days after TCRalphabeta/CD19-depleted stem cell transplant. The chain couples TRBV20-1 to TRBJ2-1; TRBD2 matches at 13 bases. This CDR3 reads CSASTSGRKINEQFF. The DNA for the CDR3 is TGCAGTGCTTCGACTAGCGGGAGGAAGATCAATGAGCAGTTCTTC.